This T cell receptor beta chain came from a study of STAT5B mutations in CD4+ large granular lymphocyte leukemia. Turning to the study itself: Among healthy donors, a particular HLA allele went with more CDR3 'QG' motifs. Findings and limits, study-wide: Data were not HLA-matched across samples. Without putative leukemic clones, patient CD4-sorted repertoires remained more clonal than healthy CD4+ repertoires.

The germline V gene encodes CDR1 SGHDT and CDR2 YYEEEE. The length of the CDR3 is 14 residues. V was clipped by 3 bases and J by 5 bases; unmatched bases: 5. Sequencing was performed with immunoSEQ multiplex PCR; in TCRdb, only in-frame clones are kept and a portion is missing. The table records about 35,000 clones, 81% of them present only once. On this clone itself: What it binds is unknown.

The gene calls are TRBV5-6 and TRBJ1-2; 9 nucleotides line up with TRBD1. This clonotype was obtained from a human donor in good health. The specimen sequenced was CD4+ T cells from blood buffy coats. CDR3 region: CASSSGQGLYGYTF. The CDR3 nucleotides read TGTGCCAGCAGCTCGGGACAGGGACTGTATGGCTACACCTTC.